This passage covers 28 T cell receptor beta chains from one sample sequenced in a study. TCRdb recomputed calls from the 5' RACE reads with MiXCR, one row per CDR3 protein. This table holds fewer than 65,000 distinct CDR3 sequences, about a fifth found once. The sorted Tregs were CD4+CD25+CD127-/low cells. Input material: tumor-infiltrating Tregs sorted from the breast tumor. The receptors come from a female donor with breast cancer.

This clonotype has a handful of counts. The chain carries TRBV12-3 or TRBV12-4 and TRBJ1-2; tentatively, D is TRBD1 (5 bases). Trimming took off 1 base at V and 5 bases at J, with 8 bases between the two ends. This CDR3 contains 13 residues. In nucleotides, the CDR3 is TGTGCCAGCAGTTTAGGACAGAGTTATGGCTACACCTTC. As protein: CASSLGQSYGYTF.

In regard to this clonotype: This could be a read error, since a much larger clone is one nucleotide away. This rearrangement joins TRBV9 to TRBJ1-2; 8 nucleotides align to TRBD1. CDR1 SGDLS and CDR2 YYNGEE come from the germline V gene. Trimming took 4 bases from V and 4 from J; bases not matched to a gene: 9. This CDR3 region has 15 residues. The CDR3 spells CASSQSRTGIYGYTF. The CDR3 nucleotides are TGTGCCAGCAGCCAATCCCGGACAGGGATCTATGGCTACACCTTC.

The rearrangement joins TRBV7-9 to TRBJ2-5, with D tentatively TRBD2 (5 bases). CDR1 and CDR2 from the germline V gene are SEHNR and FQNEAQ (reference sequence). The CDR3 consists of 16 residues. Deletions cut 0 bases from V and 5 bases from J, with 16 bases between. The chain's CDR3 is CASSLATTSPGETQYF. The CDR3 DNA reads TGTGCCAGCAGCTTAGCCACGACCTCGCCGGGGGAGACCCAGTACTTC. The full variable domain, in which reference TRBV7-9 and TRBJ2-5 provide the parts outside the CDR3, is DTGVSQNPRHKITKRGQNVTFRCDPISEHNRLYWYRQTLGQGPEFLTYFQNEAQLEKSRLLSDRFSAERPKGSFSTLEIQRTEQGDSAMYLCASSLATTSPGETQYFGPGTRLLVL.

There are many counts of this clonotype. The V gene is TRBV12-3 or TRBV12-4, the J gene TRBJ1-1; D ambiguous. The V gene lost 4 bases and the J gene lost 6 bases, with 9 bases spanning the gap. The CDR3 extends over 12 amino acids. The CDR3 here is CASSSVPPEAFF. CDR3 sequence (DNA): TGTGCCAGCAGTTCAGTTCCCCCTGAAGCTTTCTTT.

This clonotype was seen a few times. V gene TRBV20-1 combines with J gene TRBJ2-4; 9 bases map to TRBD1. This CDR3 has 12 amino acids. CDR1 DFQATT and CDR2 SNEGSKA come from the germline V gene (reference sequence). V shed 3 bases, J shed 6 bases, and the junction held 0 bases outside the gene matches. As DNA, the CDR3 is TGCAGTGCTAGGACAGGGGGAAACATTCAGTACTTC. Its protein is CSARTGGNIQYF.

This clonotype was seen only a few times. The chain couples TRBV4-3 to TRBJ2-5, with TRBD1 matching 7 bases. J was trimmed by 3 bases and V by 1 base; bases with no gene match: 2. Germline-derived CDR1 and CDR2 are LGHNA and YSLEER. CDR3 length: 14 amino acids. CDR3 nucleotides: TGCGCCAGCAGCCAAGGACAGGGAGAAGAGACCCAGTACTTC. Translating it yields CASSQGQGEETQYF.

The V gene is TRBV6-6, the J gene TRBJ1-6; maybe TRBD1 (6 bases). Trimming removed 6 bases at V and 6 bases at J, with 18 bases between. This CDR3 contains 16 residues. CDR1 is MNHNY and CDR2 is SVGAGI in the germline V gene (reference sequence). The CDR3 protein is CASRSKGGGLNSPLHF. CDR3 bases: TGTGCCAGCAGAAGTAAGGGGGGGGGGCTTAATTCACCCCTCCACTTT.

This clonotype was detected only a few times. This chain uses TRBV5-1 with TRBJ1-3, with D unclear. V shed 4 bases and J shed 0 bases, with 8 bases lying between them. Germline V gives CDR1 SGHRS, CDR2 YFSETQ. The CDR3 totals 14 residues. The CDR3 region has the DNA TGCGCCAGCAGCCCTGGGGACTCTGGAAACACCATATATTTT. The encoded protein is CASSPGDSGNTIYF.

With regard to this clonotype: This could be a read error, since a much larger clone is one nucleotide away. A read error is likely, as this CDR3 ends without the conserved phenylalanine or tryptophan. The rearrangement joins TRBV20-1 to TRBJ1-1, with 10 positions matching TRBD1. V lost 3 bases to trimming and J lost 7 bases; unmatched junction nucleotides: 8. The V gene's germline CDR1 is DFQATT and CDR2 SNEGSKA (reference sequence). The CDR3 covers 14 residues. The CDR3, as DNA: TGCAGTGCTAGGTCGACAGGGGGCCACAATGAAGCTTTCCTT. This codes for CSARSTGGHNEAFL.

Note on this clonotype: This may arise from a read error, as a much more abundant clone is one base away. The CDR3 spells CASSEWGSRGETFF. CDR3 nucleotides: TGCGCCAGCAGTGAGTGGGGTTCACGCGGTGAAACTTTCTTT. This chain uses TRBV10-1 with TRBJ1-1, with D uncertain. Germline values: CDR1 WNHNN, CDR2 SYGVQD (reference sequence). The CDR3 spans 14 residues.

The chain links TRBV14 to TRBJ2-7; D perhaps matches TRBD2 (5 bases). V was clipped by 1 base and J by 6 bases, with 16 bases between them. CDR1 and CDR2 (germline): SGHDN, FVKESK. The CDR3 totals 15 residues. CDR3 region: CASSQVSTRPGEQYF. CDR3 coding DNA: TGTGCCAGCAGCCAAGTCAGTACTAGGCCTGGCGAGCAGTACTTC.

Note on this clonotype: This CDR3 is missing its conserved last phenylalanine or tryptophan, likely due to a read error. Here the CDR3 reads CASSLELNIQYI. For the CDR3, the DNA is TGTGCCAGCAGCTTAGAATTGAACATTCAGTACATC. The V and J genes are TRBV7-2 and TRBJ2-4; no reliable D call. The CDR3 length is 12 residues. CDR1 and CDR2 from the germline V gene are SGHTA and FQGNSA. Trimming took off 1 base at V and 7 bases at J, with 5 bases between the two ends.

This chain links TRBV6-1 with TRBJ2-7; perhaps TRBD1 as D (5 bases). CDR3 size: 12 residues. Trimming removed 6 bases from V and 3 bases from J, with 9 bases in between. Germline CDR1 reads MNHNS; CDR2 reads SASEGT. CDR3: CASRETGYEQYF. As DNA, the CDR3 is TGTGCCAGCAGGGAAACAGGCTACGAGCAGTACTTC.

This clonotype was picked up many times. The V and J genes are TRBV12-2 and TRBJ2-1; the table names TRBD2, a call not compared with the DNA. TRBV12-2 is listed as a pseudogene. This CDR3 has 19 amino acids. In DNA form, the CDR3 reads TGTGCAAGTCGCTCCACTACGCCCGATAGAGCGGGAGGGGTGGGTGAGCAGTTCTTC. It yields the protein CASRSTTPDRAGGVGEQFF.

CDR3: CSGGTGTDTQYF. The CDR3 nucleotides are TGCAGCGGGGGGACAGGCACAGATACGCAGTATTTT. V and J are TRBV29-1 and TRBJ2-3; TRBD1 aligns across 7 bases. The CDR3 consists of 12 residues. After removal of 7 bases from V and 1 base from J, the junction contained 2 bases not matched to a gene. Germline values: CDR1 SQVTM, CDR2 ANQGSEA.

The sample holds a few counts of this clonotype. The rearrangement uses TRBV4-1 and TRBJ2-3; 12 bases are a match to TRBD2. The CDR3 length is 18 residues. V gave up 3 bases and J gave up 4 bases; unmatched junction bases: 11. Germline values: CDR1 MGHRA, CDR2 YSYEKL. The CDR3 is CASSHTSRLAGVPDTQYF. CDR3 in DNA: TGCGCCAGCAGCCATACCAGTCGACTAGCGGGAGTCCCAGATACGCAGTATTTT.

V and J are TRBV28 and TRBJ2-1; 7 positions match TRBD2. Germline CDR1 reads MDHEN; CDR2 reads SYDVKM. V trimming: 7 bases; J trimming: 9 bases; junction bases outside the gene matches: 12. The CDR3 has 14 amino acids. CDR3 sequence reads: CASIRGGSLSEQFF. DNA for the CDR3: TGTGCCAGCATAAGGGGCGGGAGTCTATCTGAGCAGTTCTTC.

The genes are TRBV2 and TRBJ1-4; D is unclear. Per the germline V gene, CDR1 is SNHLY and CDR2 is FYNNEI. V gave up 4 bases and J gave up 4 bases, with 10 bases separating them. The CDR3 has 14 amino acids. In nucleotides, the CDR3 is TGTGCCAGCAGTGTTGAACAGTTTAATGAAAAACTGTTTTTT. Protein: CASSVEQFNEKLFF.

Regarding this clonotype: A much larger clone lies one base from this, so it may be a read error. It is likely a read error, because the conserved phenylalanine at the end of the CDR3 is missing. The rearrangement uses TRBV7-2 and TRBJ1-1; D unclear. From germline, CDR1 is SGHTA and CDR2 FQGNSA. Deletions cut 5 bases from V and 1 base from J, with 17 bases between. CDR3 length: 16 amino acids. The CDR3, as DNA: TGTGCCAGCAGCCCTCAGGAGGGAACGAGGAACACTGAAGCTTTCCTT. The encoded protein is CASSPQEGTRNTEAFL.

This clonotype was picked up many times. The gene calls are TRBV29-1 and TRBJ2-3, with no clear D. CDR1 and CDR2 (germline): SQVTM, ANQGSEA. V gave up 3 bases and J gave up 5 bases, with 6 bases separating them. CDR3 length: 11 amino acids. The CDR3 sequence: CSVDVGDTQYF. CDR3 sequence (DNA): TGCAGCGTTGACGTGGGAGATACGCAGTATTTT.

On this clonotype itself: This may come from a read error, since a much larger clone is one base off. Here the CDR3 omits its conserved ending phenylalanine or tryptophan, so a read error is the likely source. The chain combines TRBV20-1 with TRBJ2-5; D not certain. The CDR3 length is 11 residues. Trimming removed 0 bases at V and 4 bases at J, with 3 bases between. The V gene's germline CDR1 is DFQATT and CDR2 SNEGSKA (reference sequence). This CDR3 reads CSARDRETQYL. CDR3 coding DNA: TGCAGTGCTAGAGATCGAGAGACCCAGTACCTC.

This clonotype appeared a few times. The chain joins TRBV30 to TRBJ2-7, with D perhaps TRBD1 or TRBD2 (5 bases each). V was cut by 5 bases and J by 7 bases, with 15 bases left in between. In germline, CDR1 is GTSNPN, CDR2 SVGIG (reference sequence). CDR3 length: 12 residues. Here the CDR3 reads CAWGDGGREQYF. CDR3 sequence (DNA): TGTGCCTGGGGGGACGGAGGTAGAGAGCAGTACTTC. Filled out from reference TRBV30 and TRBJ2-7, the complete variable domain reads SQTIHQWPATLVQPVGSPLSLECTVEGTSNPNLYWYRQAAGRGLQLLFYSVGIGQISSEVPQNLSASRPQDRQFILSSKKLLLSDSGFYLCAWGDGGREQYFGPGTRLTVT.

For this clonotype: A much larger clone lies a single base off, so this may be a read error. This chain connects TRBV5-4 to TRBJ2-2, with 9 nucleotides matching TRBD1. CDR1 is SGHNT, CDR2 YYREEE, per germline (reference sequence). The CDR3 loop spans 18 amino acids. The CDR3 DNA follows: TGTGCCAGCAGCTCATCCGGGACAGGGATCGCGAACACCGGGGAGCTGCTTTTT. Translated, it gives CASSSSGTGIANTGELLF.

This clonotype is labeled as medium-sized. The CDR3 nucleotides read TGTGCCAGCAGTTGGCAGGGGGCTGGAGAGCAGTACTTC. Translating it yields CASSWQGAGEQYF. The chain has TRBV6-6 and TRBJ2-7, with TRBD1 matching 8 bases. V lost 4 bases and J lost 7; bases outside the gene matches: 6. The CDR3 loop spans 13 amino acids. The germline V gene has CDR1 MNHNY and CDR2 SVGAGI (reference sequence).

As to this clonotype: At one end, the junction sequence differs from germline, possibly due to a read error. The rearrangement uses TRBV7-7 and TRBJ2-2; 10 bases map to TRBD2. The CDR3 runs to 15 residues. Germline V lookup: CDR1 SSHAT, CDR2 FNYEAQ (reference sequence). DNA for the CDR3: TGTGCTAGCAGCTTAGTAGCGGGAGGAACCGGGGAGCTGTTTTTT. Residues: CASSLVAGGTGELFF.

This chain links TRBV27 with TRBJ2-7, with 10 positions matching TRBD1. With V trimmed by 5 bases and J by 6 bases, 13 bases remained unmatched. The CDR3 covers 16 residues. The V gene's germline CDR1 is MNHEY and CDR2 SMNVEV (reference sequence). The CDR3 DNA reads TGTGCCAGCAGTAAACCGGGACAGGGGAAAGTTGGCGAGCAGTACTTC. Translation: CASSKPGQGKVGEQYF.

This clonotype was picked up a small number of times. V usage is TRBV3-1 and J usage is TRBJ1-5, with a weak D call TRBD1 (6 bases). CDR1 LGHDT and CDR2 YNNKEL come from the germline V gene (reference sequence). The CDR3 has 14 amino acids. Trimming removed 4 bases at V and 3 bases at J, with 10 bases between. The CDR3 sequence is CASSRTAFNQPQHF. The CDR3 region has the DNA TGTGCCAGCAGCCGGACAGCATTCAATCAGCCCCAGCATTTT. The whole variable domain, filled in from reference TRBV3-1 and TRBJ1-5, reads DTAVSQTPKYLVTQMGNDKSIKCEQNLGHDTMYWYKQDSKKFLKIMFSYNNKELIINETVPNRFSPKSPDKAHLNLHINSLELGDSAVYFCASSRTAFNQPQHFGDGTRLSIL.

This rearrangement joins TRBV5-1 to TRBJ2-6; 11 bases are a match to TRBD1. CDR3 size: 18 residues. Germline V gives CDR1 SGHRS, CDR2 YFSETQ. V gave up 1 base and J gave up 3 bases; unmatched junction bases: 6. The CDR3 loop reads CASSLPGQGADGANVLTF. The CDR3, as DNA: TGCGCCAGCAGCTTGCCCGGACAGGGGGCAGATGGGGCCAACGTCCTGACTTTC.